This T cell receptor beta chain was found in a study of T cell changes during pregnancy in multiple sclerosis. This CDR3 region has 15 residues. V was pared by 4 bases and J by 6 bases, with 12 bases of the junction left unmatched. CDR1 is SGHDT, CDR2 YYEEEE, per germline. Generated by immunoSEQ multiplex PCR, the TCRdb table keeps only in-frame clones and is missing some. The sample has around 40,000 clones, roughly nine tenths seen once. The genes are TRBV5-6 and TRBJ1-1; 7 nucleotides line up with TRBD1. The source of this sequence is a female donor with multiple sclerosis, enrolled in a pregnancy study. The material sequenced was CD4+ T cells from peripheral blood mononuclear cells, taken in the first trimester of pregnancy. The CDR3 region is CASSHRDSGGPEAFF. The CDR3 coding sequence is TGTGCCAGCAGCCACCGGGACAGTGGCGGTCCTGAAGCTTTCTTT. The variable domain in full, completed from reference TRBV5-6 and TRBJ1-1, reads DAGVTQSPTHLIKTRGQQVTLRCSPKSGHDTVSWYQQALGQGPQFIFQYYEEEERQRGNFPDRFSGHQFPNYSSELNVNALLLGDSALYLCASSHRDSGGPEAFFGQGTRLTVV.